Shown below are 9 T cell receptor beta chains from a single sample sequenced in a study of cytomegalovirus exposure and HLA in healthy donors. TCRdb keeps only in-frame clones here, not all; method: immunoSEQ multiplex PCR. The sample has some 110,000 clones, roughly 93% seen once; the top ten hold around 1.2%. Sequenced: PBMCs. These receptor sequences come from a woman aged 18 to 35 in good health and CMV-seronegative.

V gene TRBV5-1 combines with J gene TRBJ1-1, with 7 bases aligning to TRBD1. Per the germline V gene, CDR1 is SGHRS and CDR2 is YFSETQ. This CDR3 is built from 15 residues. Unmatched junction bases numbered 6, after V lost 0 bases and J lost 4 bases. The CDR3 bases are TGCGCCAGCAGCTTGGCGACAGGGAAGGGCACTGAAGCTTTCTTT. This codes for CASSLATGKGTEAFF. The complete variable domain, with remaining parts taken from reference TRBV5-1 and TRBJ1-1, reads KAGVTQTPRYLIKTRGQQVTLSCSPISGHRSVSWYQQTPGQGLQFLFEYFSETQRNKGNFPGRFSGRQFSNSRSEMNVSTLELGDSALYLCASSLATGKGTEAFFGQGTRLTVV.

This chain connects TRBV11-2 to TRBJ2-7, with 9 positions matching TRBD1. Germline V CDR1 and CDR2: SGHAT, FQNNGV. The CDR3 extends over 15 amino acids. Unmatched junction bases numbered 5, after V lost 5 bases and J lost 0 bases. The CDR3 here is CASSARGQGSYEQYF. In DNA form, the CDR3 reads TGTGCCAGCAGCGCCCGGGGACAGGGCTCCTACGAGCAGTACTTC.

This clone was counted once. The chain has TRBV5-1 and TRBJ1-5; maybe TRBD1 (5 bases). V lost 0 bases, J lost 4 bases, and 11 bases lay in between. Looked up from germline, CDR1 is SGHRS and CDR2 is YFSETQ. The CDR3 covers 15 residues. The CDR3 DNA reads TGCGCCAGCAGCTTGGGGGTGGGGGGGAATCAGCCCCAGCATTTT. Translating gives CASSLGVGGNQPQHF.

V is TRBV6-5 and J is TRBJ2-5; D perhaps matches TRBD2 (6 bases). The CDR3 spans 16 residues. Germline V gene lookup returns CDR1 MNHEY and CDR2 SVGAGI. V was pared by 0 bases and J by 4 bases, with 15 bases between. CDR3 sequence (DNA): TGTGCCAGCAGTTACTCGGGAGGCCATTCCGCAGAGACCCAGTACTTC. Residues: CASSYSGGHSAETQYF.

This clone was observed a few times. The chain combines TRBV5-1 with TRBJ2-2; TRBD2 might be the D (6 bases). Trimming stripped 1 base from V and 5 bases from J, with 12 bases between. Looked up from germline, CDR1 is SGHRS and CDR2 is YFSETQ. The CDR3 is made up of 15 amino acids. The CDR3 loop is CASSLSTGGTGELFF. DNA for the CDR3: TGCGCCAGCAGCTTGTCGACCGGGGGAACCGGGGAGCTGTTTTTT. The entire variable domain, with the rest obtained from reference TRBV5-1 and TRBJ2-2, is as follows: KAGVTQTPRYLIKTRGQQVTLSCSPISGHRSVSWYQQTPGQGLQFLFEYFSETQRNKGNFPGRFSGRQFSNSRSEMNVSTLELGDSALYLCASSLSTGGTGELFFGEGSRLTVL.

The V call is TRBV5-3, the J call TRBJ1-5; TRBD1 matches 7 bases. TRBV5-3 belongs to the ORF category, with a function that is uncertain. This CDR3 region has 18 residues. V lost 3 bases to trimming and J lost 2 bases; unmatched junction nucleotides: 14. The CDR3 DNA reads TGTGCCAGAAGCTCACCCGGGACAGAGTATAGCGGCAATCAGCCCCAGCATTTT. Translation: CARSSPGTEYSGNQPQHF.

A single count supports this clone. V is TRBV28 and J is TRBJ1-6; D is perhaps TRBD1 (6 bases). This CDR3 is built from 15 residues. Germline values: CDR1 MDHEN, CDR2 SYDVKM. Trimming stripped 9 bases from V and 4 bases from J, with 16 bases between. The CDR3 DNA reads TGTGCCAGTCACCCCCAGGGGTTGTATAATTCACCCCTCCACTTT. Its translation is CASHPQGLYNSPLHF.

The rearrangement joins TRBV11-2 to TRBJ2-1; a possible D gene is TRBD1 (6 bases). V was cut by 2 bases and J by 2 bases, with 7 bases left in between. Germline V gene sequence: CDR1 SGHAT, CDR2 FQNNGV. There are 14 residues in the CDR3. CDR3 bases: TGTGCCAGCAGCTTAAACAGGGCCTACAATGAGCAGTTCTTC. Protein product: CASSLNRAYNEQFF.

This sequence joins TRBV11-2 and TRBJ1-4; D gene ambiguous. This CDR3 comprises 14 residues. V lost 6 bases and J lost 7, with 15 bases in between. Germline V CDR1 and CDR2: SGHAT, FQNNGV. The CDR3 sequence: CASSMTPAGEKLFF. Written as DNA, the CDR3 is TGTGCCAGCAGTATGACTCCCGCGGGTGAAAAACTGTTTTTT.